Below are 17 T cell receptor gamma chains sequenced from a single sample in a study of gamma delta lymphoproliferative disorders and STAT genes. TCRdb reapplied CATT to the multiplex PCR reads. The data show approximately 670 gamma-chain clones, with approximately 8.9% seen just once and almost 40% held by the top ten. PBMCs from patients and controls supplied the genomic DNA for sequencing. Sample: blood. The source of these receptors is a human donor in good health.

In its sample, this clone is medium-sized (0.01 to 0.1%). The rearrangement links TRGV4 to TRGJ1 or TRGJ2. Here the J gene was assigned by germline matching of the DNA, as TCRdb has none. The germline V gene has CDR1 EGSTGY and CDR2 YDSYTSSV. CDR3 length: 11 residues. With V trimmed by 4 bases and J by 9 bases, 6 bases remained unmatched. CDR3 sequence reads: CATWEDSKKLF. The CDR3 DNA reads as TGTGCCACCTGGGAGGACAGTAAGAAACTCTTT.

By proportion, this clone is large (0.1 to 1%). The gene calls are TRGV10 and TRGJ1 or TRGJ2. Since TCRdb gives no J gene, matching the DNA to germline was used here to assign it. TRGV10 is an ORF for which the function is uncertain. V dropped 8 bases and J dropped 3; count of bases not matched to a gene: 5. The CDR3 consists of 12 residues. The CDR3 region is CAAWDVYYKKLF. Here the CDR3 DNA reads TGTGCTGCGTGGGATGTTTATTATAAGAAACTCTTT.

In its sample, this clone ranks as large. This chain connects TRGV4 to TRGJ1 or TRGJ2. Because TCRdb records no J gene, it was assigned here through a match of the DNA to germline. Germline CDR1 is EGSTGY and CDR2 is YDSYTSSV. The trim removed 1 base at V and 4 bases at J, leaving 10 bases unmatched. The CDR3 is 15 residues long. The CDR3 region has the DNA TGTGCCACCTGGGATGGAAAAGCGGTGTATTATAAGAAACTCTTT. This codes for CATWDGKAVYYKKLF.

This clone rates as large. This chain joins TRGV11 and TRGJ1 or TRGJ2. Germline matching of the DNA provided the J gene here, since TCRdb leaves it blank. TRGV11 is treated as an ORF (open reading frame) with a function not yet certain. The CDR3 length is 15 residues. The junction had 9 bases not matched to a gene; V was cut back by 7 bases and J by 0 bases. The CDR3 coding sequence is TGTGCCTGCTGGATCAAACCACTGAATTATTATAAGAAACTCTTT. The encoded protein is CACWIKPLNYYKKLF.

By share of the sample, this clone is medium-sized. The rearrangement joins TRGV2 to TRGJP1. The J gene, missing from TCRdb, was assigned here through DNA to germline matching. The junction had 7 bases not matched to a gene; V was cut back by 2 bases and J by 7 bases. CDR1 EGSNGY and CDR2 YDSYNSKV come from the germline V gene. The CDR3 sequence is 14 residues long. The CDR3 coding sequence is TGTGCCACCTGGGACGCTAGGGGTGGTTGGTTCAAGATATTT. This translates into CATWDARGGWFKIF.

This clone is classed as large. This CDR3 is also generated by other DNA sequences in the sample. The CDR3 sequence is CATWDGYSSDWIKTF. In DNA form, the CDR3 reads TGTGCCACCTGGGACGGGTATAGTAGTGATTGGATCAAGACGTTT. The V call is TRGV2, the J call TRGJP2. The J gene is absent in TCRdb and was assigned here via DNA matching to germline. CDR1 EGSNGY and CDR2 YDSYNSKV come from the germline V gene. The CDR3 has 15 amino acids. After removal of 0 bases from V and 0 bases from J, the junction contained 1 base not matched to a gene.

This clone counts as large. The chain combines TRGV4 with TRGJ1 or TRGJ2. TCRdb leaves out the J gene; it was filled in here by matching the DNA to germline. This CDR3 is 10 amino acids long. V lost 0 bases, J lost 10 bases, and 0 bases stayed unmatched. Germline CDR1 and CDR2: EGSTGY and YDSYTSSV. The CDR3 reads CATWDGKKLF. The CDR3 coding sequence is TGTGCCACCTGGGATGGGAAGAAACTCTTT.

This clone is medium-sized within its sample. The sample has other DNA sequences that encode this CDR3 too. DNA of the CDR3: TGTGCCACCTGGGCCCTAAGACCATATATGCCAATATATAGTAGTGATTGGATCAAGACGTTT. Translating gives CATWALRPYMPIYSSDWIKTF. The chain employs TRGV3 and TRGJP2. TCRdb records no J gene; here it was assigned by comparing the DNA to germline. Germline V gene sequence: CDR1 VTNTFY, CDR2 YDVSTARD (reference sequence). The J segment lost 0 bases and the V segment lost 5 bases, leaving 24 bases of the junction unmatched. CDR3 length: 21 amino acids.

Judged by abundance, this clone is medium-sized. The V gene is TRGV9, the J gene TRGJ1 or TRGJ2. Here the J gene came from matching the DNA to germline, since TCRdb omits it. Trimming at V came to 1 base and at J to 5 bases, leaving 8 bases not matched to a gene. This CDR3 has 14 amino acids. The V gene's germline CDR1 is GITISATS and CDR2 ISYDGTV (reference sequence). In DNA form, the CDR3 reads TGTGCCTTGTGGGAGGTCTTTGGGGATTATAAGAAACTCTTT. Its protein product is CALWEVFGDYKKLF.

In its sample, this clone is large (0.1 to 1%). The chain carries TRGV3 and TRGJ1 or TRGJ2. TCRdb records no J gene; here it was assigned by comparing the DNA to germline. The CDR3 is 15 amino acids. CDR1 and CDR2 from the germline V gene are VTNTFY and YDVSTARD (reference sequence). With V trimmed by 0 bases and J by 6 bases, 11 bases remained unmatched. CDR3 in amino acids: CATWDRLTRPYKKLF. In DNA, the CDR3 is TGTGCCACCTGGGACAGGCTTACGAGGCCTTATAAGAAACTCTTT.

A word on this clone: Because the CDR3's place on the DNA is in doubt, the DNA is left out and the CDR3 is given as listed by TCRdb. Called V gene: TRGV4; the J gene was not called. 17 amino acids form the CDR3, both terminal residues included. Germline V gene sequence: CDR1 EGSTGY, CDR2 YDSYTSSV. The CDR3 protein is CATWDLSRNSLAVEQHF.

This clone counts as medium-sized. This may be a read error, as it is one base from a much larger clone. The same CDR3 is also encoded by other DNA sequences in this sample. V and J are TRGV4 and TRGJ1 or TRGJ2. The J gene, missing from TCRdb, was assigned here through DNA to germline matching. J gave up 0 bases and V 5 bases, and 1 base lay outside the gene matches. From germline, CDR1 is EGSTGY and CDR2 YDSYTSSV. The CDR3 is 12 residues long. In DNA, the CDR3 is TGTGCCACCTGGGCGAATTATTATAAGAAACTCTTT. Translated, it gives CATWANYYKKLF.

By share of the sample, this clone is medium-sized. The rearrangement joins TRGV3 to TRGJ1 or TRGJ2. Since TCRdb gives no J gene, matching the DNA to germline was used here to assign it. Germline V gene sequence: CDR1 VTNTFY, CDR2 YDVSTARD (reference sequence). Trimming at V came to 0 bases and at J to 10 bases, leaving 9 bases not matched to a gene. The CDR3 is made up of 13 amino acids. The chain's CDR3 is CATWDRLDSKKLF. CDR3 nucleotide sequence: TGTGCCACCTGGGACAGGCTGGATTCCAAGAAACTCTTT.

By sample fraction, this clone is large. The chain is built from TRGV10 and TRGJP1. TCRdb supplies no J gene; here it was assigned by aligning the nucleotide sequence to germline. TRGV10 is sorted into the ORF group, with uncertain function. The CDR3 covers 16 residues. The V segment lost 8 bases and the J segment 0 bases; nucleotides outside the gene matches: 10. The CDR3 coding sequence is TGTGCTGCGTGGGATAACCCCTATACCACTGGTTGGTTCAAGATATTT. It encodes CAAWDNPYTTGWFKIF.

As for this clone: The protein recorded in TCRdb matches a much larger clone and deviates from this DNA's translation at residue 6, suggesting a read error; the protein here is obtained by translating the DNA. This sequence joins TRGV10 and TRGJ1 or TRGJ2. TCRdb lists no J gene, so it was determined here by aligning the DNA to germline. TRGV10 carries the ORF label, with uncertain function. V dropped 8 bases and J dropped 2; count of bases not matched to a gene: 10. The CDR3 is 14 amino acids. CDR3 bases: TGTGCTGCGTGGGGGGCCATCGATTATTATAAGAAACTCTTT. Protein sequence: CAAWGAIDYYKKLF.

This clone is medium-sized (0.01 to 0.1%) in the sample. The chain carries TRGV3 and TRGJ1 or TRGJ2. TCRdb gives no J gene; it was assigned here by matching the DNA to germline. Germline V CDR1 and CDR2: VTNTFY, YDVSTARD (reference sequence). V gave up 0 bases and J gave up 11 bases; unmatched junction bases: 4. The CDR3 is 11 residues long. CDR3 sequence (DNA): TGTGCCACCTGGGACAGGCCTGAGAAACTCTTT. Amino acids: CATWDRPEKLF.

By its share, this clone is large. The rearrangement links TRGV10 to TRGJ1 or TRGJ2. No J gene is reported in TCRdb; it was inferred here by comparing the DNA with germline. TRGV10 counts as an open reading frame of uncertain function. The CDR3 has 19 amino acids. With V trimmed by 8 bases and J by 5 bases, 28 bases remained unmatched. This CDR3 reads CAAWDRSTRISRKNYKKLF. CDR3 DNA: TGTGCTGCGTGGGATCGAAGTACACGGATTAGTCGGAAGAATTATAAGAAACTCTTT.